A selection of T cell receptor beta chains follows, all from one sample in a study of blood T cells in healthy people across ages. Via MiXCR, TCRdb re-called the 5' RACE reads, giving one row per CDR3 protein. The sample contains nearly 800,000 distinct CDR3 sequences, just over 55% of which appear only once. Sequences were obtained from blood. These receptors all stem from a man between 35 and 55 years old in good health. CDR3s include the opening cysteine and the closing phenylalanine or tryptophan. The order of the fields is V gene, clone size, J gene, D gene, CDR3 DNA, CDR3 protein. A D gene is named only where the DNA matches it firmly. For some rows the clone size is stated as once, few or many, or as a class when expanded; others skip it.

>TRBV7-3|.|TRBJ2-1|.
TGTGCCAGCAGCCCCGCCCGAAACAATAATGAGCAGTTCTTC
CASSPARNNNEQFF
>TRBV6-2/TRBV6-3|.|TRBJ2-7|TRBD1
TGTGCCAGCAGATCGGACAGGGTAAGCGCCTACGAGCAGTACTTC
CASRSDRVSAYEQYF
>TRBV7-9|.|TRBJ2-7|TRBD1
TGTGCCAGCAGGGACAGGGACAGCTCCTACAATGAGCAGTACTTC
CASRDRDSSYNEQYF
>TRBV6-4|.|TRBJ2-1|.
TGTGCCAGCAGTGTGCTCAGAGGCGGTGAGCAGTTCTTC
CASSVLRGGEQFF
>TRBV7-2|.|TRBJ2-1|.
TGTGCCAGCAGACTAGGTCGGGAGCAGTTCTTC
CASRLGREQFF
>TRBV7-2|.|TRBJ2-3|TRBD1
TGTGCCAGCAGCGTGAACGGACAGGGGGCAGAGGATACGCAGTATTTT
CASSVNGQGAEDTQYF
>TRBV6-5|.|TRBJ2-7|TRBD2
TGTGCCAGCAGTTACTCTAGTCCGATCCTAGCGGGATCGTCCTACGAGCAGTACTTC
CASSYSSPILAGSSYEQYF
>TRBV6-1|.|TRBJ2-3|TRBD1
TGTGCCAGCAGTCAACTAACCGGGACAGGACGGCGTAGCACAGATACGCAGTATTTT
CASSQLTGTGRRSTDTQYF
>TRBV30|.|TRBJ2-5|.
TGTGCCTGCGGTGGGTACTTGGGGGAGACCCAGTACTTC
CACGGYLGETQYF
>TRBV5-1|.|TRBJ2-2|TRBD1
TGCGCCAGCAGCTTGGGGGACAGGGAGAACACCGGGGAGCTGTTTTTT
CASSLGDRENTGELFF
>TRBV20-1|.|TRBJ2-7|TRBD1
TGCAGTGCTAGGGCCCGACAGGGGACGTACGAGCAGTACTTC
CSARARQGTYEQYF
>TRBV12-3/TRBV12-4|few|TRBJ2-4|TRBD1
TGTGCCAGCAGTTTAGGCGGGACAGGGGGGGTAAACATTCAGTACTTC
CASSLGGTGGVNIQYF
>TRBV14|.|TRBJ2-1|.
TGTGCCAGCAGCCAAGCCCCTGGCCTTTACCACAATGAGCAGTTCTTC
CASSQAPGLYHNEQFF
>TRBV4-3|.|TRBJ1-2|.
TGCGCCAGCAGCCAAGTAGGGATCTATGGCTACACCTTC
CASSQVGIYGYTF
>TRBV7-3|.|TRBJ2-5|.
TGTGCCAGCAGTTCAGGGTCATTCGGAGAGACCCAGTACTTC
CASSSGSFGETQYF
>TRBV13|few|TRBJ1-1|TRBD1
TGTGCCAGCAGCTTTACAGGGGGCGCTGAAGCTTTCTTT
CASSFTGGAEAFF
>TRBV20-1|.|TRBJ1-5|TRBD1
TGCAGTGCTAGAGATCGACAGGGGAATCAGCCCCAGCATTTT
CSARDRQGNQPQHF
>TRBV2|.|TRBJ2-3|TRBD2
TGTGCCAGCAGTGAAGGTGGTAGCGGGGTTCCGGATACGCAGTATTTT
CASSEGGSGVPDTQYF
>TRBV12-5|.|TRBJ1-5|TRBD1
TGTGCTAGTGGTTTGGGGGACAGGGGCTGGCAGCCCCAGCATTTT
CASGLGDRGWQPQHF
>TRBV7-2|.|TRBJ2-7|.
TGTGCCAGCAGCGCTCAGCGGTACGAGCAGTACTTC
CASSAQRYEQYF
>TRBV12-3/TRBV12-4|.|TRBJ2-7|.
TGTGCCAGCAGTTTAGCGCTCTCAACCTACGAGCAGTACTTC
CASSLALSTYEQYF
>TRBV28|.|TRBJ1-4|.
TGTGCCAGCAGTAACGGACAGTCTAATGAAAAACTGTTTTTT
CASSNGQSNEKLFF
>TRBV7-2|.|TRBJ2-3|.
TGTGCCAGCAGTCAGGGGTTAGCGGTAGATACGCAGTATTTT
CASSQGLAVDTQYF
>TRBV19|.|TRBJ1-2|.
TGTGCCAGTAGTATAGGACCATCTTCTAACTATGGCTACACCTTC
CASSIGPSSNYGYTF
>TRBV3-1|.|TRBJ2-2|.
TGTGCCAGCAGCCAGCTCCCAATCCGGTCCGGGGAGCTGTTTTTT
CASSQLPIRSGELFF
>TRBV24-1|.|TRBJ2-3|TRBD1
TGTGCCACCAGTGAGTTCACCGGGACAGGGAGGTCAGATACGCAGTATTTT
CATSEFTGTGRSDTQYF
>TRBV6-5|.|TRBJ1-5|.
TGTGCCAGCTGCGGAAGGGGGAGCAATCAGCCCCAGCATTTT
CASCGRGSNQPQHF
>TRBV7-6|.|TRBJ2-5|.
TGTGCCAGCAGCTCCCGGGACTACCTCAGATCGGGGGCAGAGACCCAGTACTTC
CASSSRDYLRSGAETQYF
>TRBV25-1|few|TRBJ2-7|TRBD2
TGTGCCAGTACAGATAGCGGGAGGACCTACGAGCAGTACTTC
CASTDSGRTYEQYF
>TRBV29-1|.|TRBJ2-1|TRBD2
TGCAGCGTTGAATCCAGTCTACTGGGAGCGGGGAATGAGCAGTTCTTC
CSVESSLLGAGNEQFF
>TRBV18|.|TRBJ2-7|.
TGTGCCAGCTCACCACCTAACAGGGCCTACGAGCAGTACTTC
CASSPPNRAYEQYF
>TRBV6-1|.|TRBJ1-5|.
TGTGCCAGCAGTGAAGCCCCCAGTCCCTATAGCAATCAGCCCCAGCATTTT
CASSEAPSPYSNQPQHF
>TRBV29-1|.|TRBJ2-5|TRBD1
TGCAGCGCTGGACAGGAGAAAGAGACCCAGTACTTC
CSAGQEKETQYF
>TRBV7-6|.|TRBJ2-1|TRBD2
TGTGCCAGCGGCCGGGACTACAAAAATGAGCAGTTCTTC
CASGRDYKNEQFF
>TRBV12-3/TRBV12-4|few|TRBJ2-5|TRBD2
TGTGCCAGCAGCCAGGGACTAGCGGGAGAGACCCAGTACTTC
CASSQGLAGETQYF
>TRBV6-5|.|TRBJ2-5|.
TGTGCCAGCAGTGGGACCGCTGAAGAGACCCAGTACTTC
CASSGTAEETQYF
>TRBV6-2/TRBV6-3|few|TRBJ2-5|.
TGTGCCAGCAGGGGGACCTGGGGAGAGACCCAGTACTTC
CASRGTWGETQYF
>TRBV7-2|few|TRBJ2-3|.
TGTGCCAGCAGCTTTAGCCTGAAGACAGATACGCAGTATTTT
CASSFSLKTDTQYF
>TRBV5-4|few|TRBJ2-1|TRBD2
TGTGCCAGCAGCTTGGGGGGGACTAGCGGCACCTACAATGAGCAGTTCTTC
CASSLGGTSGTYNEQFF